The rows below give T cell receptor beta chains drawn from one sample of a study of shared T cell receptors in the human thymus. Sequencing was performed with immunoSEQ multiplex PCR; in TCRdb, only in-frame clones are kept and a portion is missing. The sample consists of about 660,000 clones, around 87% of them appearing once. These same data were also listed under a study on human thymus T cells.

Material for sequencing was thymocytes. All receptors derive from a boy in the first two years of life with a congenital heart defect. The CDR3 runs from the conserved cysteine through the conserved F or W. The D gene is left open where the match is weak. Where a row states a size, it is once, few, many or the class of an expanded clone; other rows omit it.

d_gene: -
abundance: -
v_gene: TRBV5-6
j_gene: TRBJ2-5
CDR3aa: CASSLAGYGTQYF
CDR3nt: TGTGCCAGCAGCTTGGCGGGGTATGGGACCCAGTACTTC

d_gene: TRBD2
abundance: -
v_gene: TRBV15
j_gene: TRBJ2-1
CDR3aa: CATSRFWTSGSVDEQFF
CDR3nt: TGTGCCACCAGCAGATTCTGGACTAGCGGGAGTGTCGATGAGCAGTTCTTC

d_gene: TRBD2
abundance: -
v_gene: TRBV6-5
j_gene: TRBJ2-7
CDR3aa: CASSKASGIAYEQYF
CDR3nt: TGTGCCAGCAGCAAAGCTAGCGGGATCGCCTACGAGCAGTACTTC

d_gene: -
abundance: -
v_gene: TRBV28
j_gene: TRBJ2-1
CDR3aa: CASSKGGGARGYNEQFF
CDR3nt: TGTGCCAGCAGTAAAGGGGGAGGGGCCCGGGGGTACAATGAGCAGTTCTTC

d_gene: -
abundance: -
v_gene: TRBV11-3
j_gene: TRBJ2-7
CDR3aa: CASSTRTRGYEQYF
CDR3nt: TGTGCCAGCAGCACTCGGACAAGGGGATACGAGCAGTACTTC

d_gene: -
abundance: -
v_gene: TRBV10-3
j_gene: TRBJ2-7
CDR3aa: CAISEGQSSSYEQYF
CDR3nt: TGTGCCATCAGTGAGGGGCAGTCGAGCTCCTACGAGCAGTACTTC

d_gene: TRBD1
abundance: once
v_gene: TRBV27
j_gene: TRBJ1-1
CDR3aa: CASSTRQGSGTEAFF
CDR3nt: TGTGCCAGCAGTACGCGACAGGGGTCTGGCACTGAAGCTTTCTTT

d_gene: -
abundance: -
v_gene: TRBV6-5
j_gene: TRBJ2-2
CDR3aa: CASGPAVRNTGELFF
CDR3nt: TGTGCCAGCGGCCCGGCGGTTAGAAACACCGGGGAGCTGTTTTTT

d_gene: TRBD1
abundance: -
v_gene: TRBV28
j_gene: TRBJ1-1
CDR3aa: CASRNGVYRDRGGNGAFF
CDR3nt: TGTGCCAGCAGGAATGGGGTCTACCGGGACAGGGGCGGGAACGGAGCTTTCTTT

d_gene: TRBD2
abundance: -
v_gene: TRBV25-1
j_gene: TRBJ2-7
CDR3aa: CASRGGLAGGLGYEQYF
CDR3nt: TGTGCCAGCAGGGGGGGACTAGCGGGAGGGCTAGGGTACGAGCAGTACTTC

d_gene: -
abundance: once
v_gene: TRBV29-1
j_gene: TRBJ1-2
CDR3aa: CSVAGGRYGYTF
CDR3nt: TGCAGCGTTGCCGGGGGGCGTTATGGCTACACCTTC

d_gene: -
abundance: -
v_gene: TRBV21-1
j_gene: TRBJ2-1
CDR3aa: CASSRTSGGFNEQFF
CDR3nt: TGTGCCAGCAGCAGGACTAGCGGGGGATTCAATGAGCAGTTCTTC

d_gene: TRBD2
abundance: -
v_gene: TRBV19
j_gene: TRBJ2-3
CDR3aa: CASSIRAGGKFGTDTQYF
CDR3nt: TGTGCCAGTAGTATCCGAGCGGGAGGGAAATTTGGCACAGATACGCAGTATTTT

d_gene: -
abundance: -
v_gene: TRBV7-9
j_gene: TRBJ2-7
CDR3aa: CASSLDGLLYEQYF
CDR3nt: TGTGCCAGCAGCTTGGATGGACTACTATACGAGCAGTACTTC

d_gene: -
abundance: -
v_gene: TRBV11-3
j_gene: TRBJ2-7
CDR3aa: CASSSTPTTRPTNEQYF
CDR3nt: TGTGCCAGCAGCTCGACCCCAACCACTAGACCCACTAACGAGCAGTACTTC

d_gene: -
abundance: -
v_gene: TRBV9
j_gene: TRBJ1-2
CDR3aa: CASSVRTNYGYTF
CDR3nt: TGTGCCAGCAGCGTAAGGACAAACTATGGCTACACCTTC

d_gene: -
abundance: -
v_gene: TRBV28
j_gene: TRBJ1-1
CDR3aa: CASSAGRMNTEAFF
CDR3nt: TGTGCCAGCAGCGCGGGCCGGATGAACACTGAAGCTTTCTTT

d_gene: TRBD1
abundance: -
v_gene: TRBV30
j_gene: TRBJ2-7
CDR3aa: CAWSPPDPGQGNLKNPYEQYF
CDR3nt: TGTGCCTGGAGTCCCCCGGATCCGGGACAGGGGAATTTAAAGAACCCTTACGAGCAGTACTTC

d_gene: -
abundance: -
v_gene: TRBV6-5
j_gene: TRBJ2-7
CDR3aa: CASSYGREQYEQYF
CDR3nt: TGTGCCAGCAGTTACGGACGGGAGCAGTACGAGCAGTACTTC

d_gene: TRBD2
abundance: -
v_gene: TRBV7-3
j_gene: TRBJ2-7
CDR3aa: CQAGLADRYEQYF
CDR3nt: TGTCAAGCTGGACTAGCGGACCGCTACGAGCAGTACTTC

d_gene: TRBD1
abundance: -
v_gene: TRBV6-1
j_gene: TRBJ1-2
CDR3aa: CATKGQGRDGYTF
CDR3nt: TGTGCCACCAAGGGACAGGGGAGAGATGGCTACACCTTC

d_gene: -
abundance: -
v_gene: TRBV27
j_gene: TRBJ1-4
CDR3aa: CASRPPGSTNEKLFF
CDR3nt: TGTGCCAGCAGACCCCCAGGGTCAACTAATGAAAAACTGTTTTTT

d_gene: TRBD2
abundance: -
v_gene: TRBV6-5
j_gene: TRBJ2-2
CDR3aa: CASKPGGPNGELFF
CDR3nt: TGTGCCAGCAAGCCGGGAGGGCCGAACGGGGAGCTGTTTTTT

d_gene: TRBD2
abundance: -
v_gene: TRBV7-9
j_gene: TRBJ2-1
CDR3aa: CATRLLAGGPEQFF
CDR3nt: TGTGCCACCAGATTACTAGCGGGAGGTCCTGAGCAGTTCTTC

d_gene: -
abundance: -
v_gene: TRBV30
j_gene: TRBJ2-3
CDR3aa: CAWRVRGDTDTQYF
CDR3nt: TGTGCCTGGAGGGTTCGCGGGGACACAGATACGCAGTATTTT

d_gene: TRBD1
abundance: -
v_gene: TRBV6-1
j_gene: TRBJ1-2
CDR3aa: CASSPGGASGYTF
CDR3nt: TGTGCCAGCAGTCCAGGGGGCGCGTCTGGCTACACCTTC

d_gene: TRBD2
abundance: -
v_gene: TRBV27
j_gene: TRBJ2-7
CDR3aa: CASSARLAPSSYEQYF
CDR3nt: TGTGCCAGCAGTGCGAGACTAGCGCCCAGCTCCTACGAGCAGTACTTC

d_gene: TRBD1
abundance: once
v_gene: TRBV27
j_gene: TRBJ1-3
CDR3aa: CASSTIEGAAGNTIYF
CDR3nt: TGTGCCAGCAGCACTATCGAGGGGGCGGCTGGAAACACCATATATTTT

d_gene: -
abundance: -
v_gene: TRBV7-9
j_gene: TRBJ2-7
CDR3aa: CASSLGGTGFIYEQYF
CDR3nt: TGTGCCAGCAGCTTGGGGGGGACAGGCTTTATCTACGAGCAGTACTTC

d_gene: -
abundance: -
v_gene: TRBV7-8
j_gene: TRBJ2-7
CDR3aa: CASSSGGGLYEQYF
CDR3nt: TGTGCCAGCAGCTCCGGCGGGGGCCTCTACGAGCAGTACTTC

d_gene: -
abundance: -
v_gene: TRBV12-5
j_gene: TRBJ2-1
CDR3aa: CASGLSPGFNEQFF
CDR3nt: TGTGCTAGTGGTTTGTCTCCGGGATTCAATGAGCAGTTCTTC

d_gene: TRBD1
abundance: -
v_gene: TRBV5-4
j_gene: TRBJ1-4
CDR3aa: CASSFTGGGEKLFF
CDR3nt: TGTGCCAGCAGCTTTACAGGGGGGGGTGAAAAACTGTTTTTT

d_gene: TRBD1
abundance: -
v_gene: TRBV9
j_gene: TRBJ1-1
CDR3aa: CASSTQGGESTEAFF
CDR3nt: TGTGCCAGCAGCACGCAGGGGGGAGAGAGTACTGAAGCTTTCTTT

d_gene: -
abundance: -
v_gene: TRBV5-6
j_gene: TRBJ2-1
CDR3aa: CASSLAVAGQSYNEQFF
CDR3nt: TGTGCCAGCAGCTTGGCGGTGGCGGGACAGTCGTACAATGAGCAGTTCTTC

d_gene: -
abundance: -
v_gene: TRBV27
j_gene: TRBJ1-1
CDR3aa: CASSGSPRPNTEAFF
CDR3nt: TGTGCCAGCAGCGGATCCCCCAGGCCGAACACTGAAGCTTTCTTT

d_gene: TRBD1
abundance: once
v_gene: TRBV7-2
j_gene: TRBJ2-1
CDR3aa: CASSQGDSYNEQFF
CDR3nt: TGTGCCAGCAGCCAGGGGGACTCCTACAATGAGCAGTTCTTC

d_gene: TRBD1
abundance: -
v_gene: TRBV4-1
j_gene: TRBJ2-7
CDR3aa: CASSQEYGQGISYEQYF
CDR3nt: TGCGCCAGCAGCCAAGAATACGGACAGGGGATCTCCTACGAGCAGTACTTC

d_gene: TRBD2
abundance: -
v_gene: TRBV11-2
j_gene: TRBJ2-5
CDR3aa: CASSSGTSGRSQETQYF
CDR3nt: TGTGCCAGCAGCTCCGGGACTAGCGGGAGGAGCCAAGAGACCCAGTACTTC

d_gene: TRBD1
abundance: once
v_gene: TRBV30
j_gene: TRBJ2-7
CDR3aa: CAWSLTRTGGVREQYF
CDR3nt: TGTGCCTGGAGTTTGACTCGGACAGGGGGCGTGAGGGAGCAGTACTTC

d_gene: TRBD1
abundance: -
v_gene: TRBV4-3
j_gene: TRBJ2-1
CDR3aa: CASSHGVWTGHNEQFF
CDR3nt: TGCGCCAGCAGCCATGGAGTCTGGACAGGGCACAATGAGCAGTTCTTC

d_gene: TRBD2
abundance: -
v_gene: TRBV11-2
j_gene: TRBJ2-2
CDR3aa: CASSPGLAGGGTGELFF
CDR3nt: TGTGCCAGCAGCCCCGGACTAGCGGGAGGGGGCACCGGGGAGCTGTTTTTT

d_gene: -
abundance: -
v_gene: TRBV5-1
j_gene: TRBJ2-3
CDR3aa: CASSLGRGRTLGTQYF
CDR3nt: TGCGCCAGCAGCCTGGGGCGGGGCCGGACCTTAGGTACGCAGTATTTT

d_gene: -
abundance: -
v_gene: TRBV19
j_gene: TRBJ1-5
CDR3aa: CASNLPRGGQPQHF
CDR3nt: TGTGCCAGTAACCTTCCGAGGGGGGGTCAGCCCCAGCATTTT

d_gene: TRBD2
abundance: -
v_gene: TRBV4-3
j_gene: TRBJ2-1
CDR3aa: CASSQDCNSGRLGFF
CDR3nt: TGCGCCAGCAGCCAAGATTGTAATAGCGGGAGATTAGGGTTCTTC

d_gene: TRBD2
abundance: -
v_gene: TRBV4-2
j_gene: TRBJ2-7
CDR3aa: CASSQLAGVPHEQYF
CDR3nt: TGTGCCAGCAGCCAACTAGCGGGAGTTCCCCACGAGCAGTACTTC

d_gene: TRBD2
abundance: once
v_gene: TRBV25-1
j_gene: TRBJ2-1
CDR3aa: CASSEPGLAENNEQFF
CDR3nt: TGTGCCAGCAGTGAGCCAGGACTAGCGGAGAACAATGAGCAGTTCTTC

d_gene: TRBD2
abundance: once
v_gene: TRBV11-3
j_gene: TRBJ2-7
CDR3aa: CASSTTSGRSCEQYF
CDR3nt: TGTGCCAGCAGCACCACTAGCGGGAGGTCCTGCGAGCAGTACTTC

d_gene: -
abundance: -
v_gene: TRBV28
j_gene: TRBJ1-1
CDR3aa: CASSALPLIGVTEAFF
CDR3nt: TGTGCCAGCAGTGCACTCCCTCTAATAGGGGTCACTGAAGCTTTCTTT

d_gene: -
abundance: -
v_gene: TRBV18
j_gene: TRBJ2-7
CDR3aa: CASSSHTSYEQYF
CDR3nt: TGTGCCAGCTCATCCCACACCTCCTACGAGCAGTACTTC

d_gene: TRBD1
abundance: -
v_gene: TRBV19
j_gene: TRBJ1-5
CDR3aa: CASSRYRTGVDQPQHF
CDR3nt: TGTGCCAGTAGTAGGTATAGGACAGGGGTCGATCAGCCCCAGCATTTT

d_gene: TRBD2
abundance: -
v_gene: TRBV4-3
j_gene: TRBJ2-7
CDR3aa: CASSLNSGRAAYEQYF
CDR3nt: TGCGCCAGCAGCCTTAACAGCGGGAGGGCCGCCTACGAGCAGTACTTC

d_gene: -
abundance: -
v_gene: TRBV28
j_gene: TRBJ2-1
CDR3aa: CASREPVFNEQFF
CDR3nt: TGTGCCAGCCGCGAGCCCGTTTTTAATGAGCAGTTCTTC

d_gene: -
abundance: -
v_gene: TRBV19
j_gene: TRBJ2-5
CDR3aa: CASSSQVQETQYF
CDR3nt: TGTGCCAGTAGTAGCCAGGTACAAGAGACCCAGTACTTC

d_gene: -
abundance: -
v_gene: TRBV29-1
j_gene: TRBJ2-3
CDR3aa: CSVPRPGGDTQYF
CDR3nt: TGCAGCGTCCCACGGCCAGGGGGGGATACGCAGTATTTT

d_gene: -
abundance: -
v_gene: TRBV5-4
j_gene: TRBJ2-1
CDR3aa: CASSLSLVYNEQFF
CDR3nt: TGTGCCAGCAGCTTGAGCCTCGTTTACAATGAGCAGTTCTTC

d_gene: -
abundance: -
v_gene: TRBV15
j_gene: TRBJ2-6
CDR3aa: CATSRDTGNPLSGANVLTF
CDR3nt: TGTGCCACCAGCAGAGATACAGGGAACCCTCTCTCTGGGGCCAACGTCCTGACTTTC

d_gene: TRBD1
abundance: -
v_gene: TRBV27
j_gene: TRBJ2-1
CDR3aa: CASSCYRGRPRGEQFF
CDR3nt: TGTGCCAGCAGTTGCTACAGGGGGCGCCCGAGGGGTGAGCAGTTCTTC